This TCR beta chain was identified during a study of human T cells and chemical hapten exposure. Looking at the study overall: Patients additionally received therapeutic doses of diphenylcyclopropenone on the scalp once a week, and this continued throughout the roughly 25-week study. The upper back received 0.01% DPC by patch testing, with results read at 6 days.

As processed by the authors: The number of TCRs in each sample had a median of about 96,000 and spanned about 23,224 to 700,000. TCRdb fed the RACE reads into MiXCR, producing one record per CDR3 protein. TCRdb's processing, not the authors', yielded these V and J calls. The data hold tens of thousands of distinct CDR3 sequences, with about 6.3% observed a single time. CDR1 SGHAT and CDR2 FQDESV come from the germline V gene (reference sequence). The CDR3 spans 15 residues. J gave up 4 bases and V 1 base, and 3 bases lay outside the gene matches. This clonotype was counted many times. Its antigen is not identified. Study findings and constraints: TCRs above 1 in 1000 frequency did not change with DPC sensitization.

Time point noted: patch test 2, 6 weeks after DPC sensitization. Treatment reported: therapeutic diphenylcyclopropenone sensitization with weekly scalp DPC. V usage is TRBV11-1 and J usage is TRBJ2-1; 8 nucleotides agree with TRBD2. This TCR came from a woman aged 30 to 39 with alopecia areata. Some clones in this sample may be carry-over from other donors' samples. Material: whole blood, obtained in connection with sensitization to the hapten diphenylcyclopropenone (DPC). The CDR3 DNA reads TGTGCCAGCAGCTTAGGGCGGGGGGATTACAATGAGCAGTTCTTC. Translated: CASSLGRGDYNEQFF.